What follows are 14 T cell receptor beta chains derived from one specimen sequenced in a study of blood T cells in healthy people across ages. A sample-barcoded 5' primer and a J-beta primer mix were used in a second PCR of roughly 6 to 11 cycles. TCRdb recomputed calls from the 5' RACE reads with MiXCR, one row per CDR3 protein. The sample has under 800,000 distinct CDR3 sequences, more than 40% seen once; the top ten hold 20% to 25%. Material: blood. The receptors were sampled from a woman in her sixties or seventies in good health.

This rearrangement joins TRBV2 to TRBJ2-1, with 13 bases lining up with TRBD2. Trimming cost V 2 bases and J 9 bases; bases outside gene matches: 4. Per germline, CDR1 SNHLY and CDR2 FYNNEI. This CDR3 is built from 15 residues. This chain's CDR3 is CASSESRTSGGEQFF. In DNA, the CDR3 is TGTGCCAGCAGTGAATCGAGGACTAGCGGGGGTGAGCAGTTCTTC.

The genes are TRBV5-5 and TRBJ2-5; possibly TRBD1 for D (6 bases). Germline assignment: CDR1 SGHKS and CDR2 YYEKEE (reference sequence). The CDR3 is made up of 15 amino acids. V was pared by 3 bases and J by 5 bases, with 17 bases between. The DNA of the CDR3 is TGTGCCAGCAGCTGGATTACAGGGCTACGGGAGACCCAGTACTTC. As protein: CASSWITGLRETQYF.

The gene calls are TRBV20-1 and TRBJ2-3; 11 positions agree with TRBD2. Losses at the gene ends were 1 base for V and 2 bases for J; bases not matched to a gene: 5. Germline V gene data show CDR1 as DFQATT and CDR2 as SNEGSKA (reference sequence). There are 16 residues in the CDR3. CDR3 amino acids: CSARGVTSGNTDTQYF. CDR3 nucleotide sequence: TGCAGTGCTAGAGGGGTGACTAGCGGGAACACAGATACGCAGTATTTT.

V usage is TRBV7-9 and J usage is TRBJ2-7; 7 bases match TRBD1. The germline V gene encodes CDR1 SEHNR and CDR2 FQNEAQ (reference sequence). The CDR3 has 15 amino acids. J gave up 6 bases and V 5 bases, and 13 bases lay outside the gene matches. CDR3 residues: CASSGGERQGPEQYF. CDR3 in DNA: TGTGCCAGCAGCGGAGGCGAGAGACAGGGTCCCGAGCAGTACTTC.

The CDR3 DNA reads TGTGCCAGCAGCGTAATGGGACAGCGGAATGAGCAGTTCTTC. Its translation: CASSVMGQRNEQFF. This sequence joins TRBV7-2 and TRBJ2-1; 7 nucleotides match TRBD1. The CDR3 sequence is 14 residues long. In germline, CDR1 is SGHTA, CDR2 FQGNSA. The V gene end was trimmed by 5 bases and the J gene end by 7 bases; junction bases not matched to a gene: 8.

The CDR3 region is CAGWTGASNQPQHF. The DNA for the CDR3 is TGTGCCGGATGGACAGGGGCGAGCAATCAGCCCCAGCATTTT. The chain combines TRBV6-1 with TRBJ1-5; 9 bases fit TRBD1. There are 14 residues in the CDR3. Germline CDR1 MNHNS, CDR2 SASEGT. The trim removed 11 bases at V and 1 base at J, leaving 6 bases unmatched.

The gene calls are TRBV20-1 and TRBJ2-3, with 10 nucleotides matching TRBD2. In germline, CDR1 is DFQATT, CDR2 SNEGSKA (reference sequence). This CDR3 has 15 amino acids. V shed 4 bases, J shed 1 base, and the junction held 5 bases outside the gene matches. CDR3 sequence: CSAKVGTSGTDTQYF. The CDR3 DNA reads TGCAGTGCTAAAGTAGGGACTAGCGGCACAGATACGCAGTATTTT.

CDR3 nucleotide sequence: TGTGCCAGCAGCCCCCAGCAGGGCGGGGGTTACAATGAGCAGTTCTTC. It specifies CASSPQQGGGYNEQFF. The chain recombines TRBV7-2 with TRBJ2-1, with 7 nucleotides matching TRBD2. The CDR3 runs 16 residues. Germline V gene sequence: CDR1 SGHTA, CDR2 FQGNSA. V shed 5 bases, J shed 4 bases, and the junction held 11 bases outside the gene matches.

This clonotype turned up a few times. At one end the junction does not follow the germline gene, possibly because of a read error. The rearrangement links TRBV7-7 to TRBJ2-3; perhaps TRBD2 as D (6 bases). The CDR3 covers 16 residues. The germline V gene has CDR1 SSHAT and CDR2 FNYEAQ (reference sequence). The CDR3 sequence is CASSLGVVGTADTQYF. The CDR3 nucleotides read TGTGCTAGCAGCCTCGGCGTAGTAGGGACTGCAGATACGCAGTATTTT.

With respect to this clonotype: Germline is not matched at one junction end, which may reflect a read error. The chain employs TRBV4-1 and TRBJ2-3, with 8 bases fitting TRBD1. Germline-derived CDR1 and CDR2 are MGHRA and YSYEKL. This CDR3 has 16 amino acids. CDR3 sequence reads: CANSQDHQGATDTQYF. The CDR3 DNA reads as TGCGCCAACAGCCAAGATCATCAGGGGGCCACAGATACGCAGTATTTT.

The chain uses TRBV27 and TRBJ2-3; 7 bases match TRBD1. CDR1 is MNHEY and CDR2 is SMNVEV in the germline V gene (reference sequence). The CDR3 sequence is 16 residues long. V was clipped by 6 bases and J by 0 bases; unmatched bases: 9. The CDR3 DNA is TGTGCCAGCAGACACCGGGACAGCTCGAGCACAGATACGCAGTATTTT. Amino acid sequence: CASRHRDSSSTDTQYF.

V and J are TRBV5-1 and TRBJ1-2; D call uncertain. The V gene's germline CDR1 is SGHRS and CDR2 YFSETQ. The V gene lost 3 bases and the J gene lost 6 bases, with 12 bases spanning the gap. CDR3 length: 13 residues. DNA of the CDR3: TGCGCCAGCAGCTGCGAGAGGACGGATGGCTACACCTTC. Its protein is CASSCERTDGYTF.

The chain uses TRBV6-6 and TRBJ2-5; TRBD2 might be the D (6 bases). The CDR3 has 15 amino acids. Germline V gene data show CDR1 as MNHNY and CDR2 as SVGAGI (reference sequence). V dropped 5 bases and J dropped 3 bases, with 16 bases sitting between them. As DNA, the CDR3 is TGTGCCAGCAGTACACCGGGGAAGCGGGAAGAGACCCAGTACTTC. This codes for CASSTPGKREETQYF.

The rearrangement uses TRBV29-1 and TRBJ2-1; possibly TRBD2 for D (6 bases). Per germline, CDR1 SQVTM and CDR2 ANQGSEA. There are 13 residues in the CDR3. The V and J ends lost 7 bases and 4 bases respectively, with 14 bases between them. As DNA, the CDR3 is TGCAGCGCTGCGCGGGACGGATACAATGAGCAGTTCTTC. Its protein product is CSAARDGYNEQFF.